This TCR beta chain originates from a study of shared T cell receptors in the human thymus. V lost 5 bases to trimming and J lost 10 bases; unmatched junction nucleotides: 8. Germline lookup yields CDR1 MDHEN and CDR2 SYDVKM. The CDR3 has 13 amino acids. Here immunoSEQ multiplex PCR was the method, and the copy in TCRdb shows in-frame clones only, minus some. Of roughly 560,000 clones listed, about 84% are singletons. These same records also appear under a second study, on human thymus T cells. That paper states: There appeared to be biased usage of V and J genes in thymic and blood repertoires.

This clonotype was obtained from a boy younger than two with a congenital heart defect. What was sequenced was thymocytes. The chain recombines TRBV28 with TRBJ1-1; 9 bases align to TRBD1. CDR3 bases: TGTGCCAGCAGTGTACAGGGGGCTGGGCGAGCTTTCTTT. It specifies CASSVQGAGRAFF. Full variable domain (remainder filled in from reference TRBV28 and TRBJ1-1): DVKVTQSSRYLVKRTGEKVFLECVQDMDHENMFWYRQDPGLGLRLIYFSYDVKMKEKGDIPEGYSVSREKKERFSLILESASTNQTSMYLCASSVQGAGRAFFGQGTRLTVV.